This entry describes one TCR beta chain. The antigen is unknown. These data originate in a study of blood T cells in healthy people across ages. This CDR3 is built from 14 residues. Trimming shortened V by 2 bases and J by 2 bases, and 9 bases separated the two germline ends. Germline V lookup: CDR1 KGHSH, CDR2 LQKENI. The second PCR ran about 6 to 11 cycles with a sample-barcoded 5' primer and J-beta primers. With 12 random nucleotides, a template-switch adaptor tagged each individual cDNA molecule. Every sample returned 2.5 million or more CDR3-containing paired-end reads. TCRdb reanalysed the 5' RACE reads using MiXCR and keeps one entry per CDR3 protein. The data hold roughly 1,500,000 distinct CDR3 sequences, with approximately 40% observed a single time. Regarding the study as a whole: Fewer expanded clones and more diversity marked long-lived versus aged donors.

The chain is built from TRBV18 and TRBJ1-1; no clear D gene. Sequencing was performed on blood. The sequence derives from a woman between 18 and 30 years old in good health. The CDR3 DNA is TGTGCCAGCTCACCAGGGGTACACAACACTGAAGCTTTCTTT. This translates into CASSPGVHNTEAFF.